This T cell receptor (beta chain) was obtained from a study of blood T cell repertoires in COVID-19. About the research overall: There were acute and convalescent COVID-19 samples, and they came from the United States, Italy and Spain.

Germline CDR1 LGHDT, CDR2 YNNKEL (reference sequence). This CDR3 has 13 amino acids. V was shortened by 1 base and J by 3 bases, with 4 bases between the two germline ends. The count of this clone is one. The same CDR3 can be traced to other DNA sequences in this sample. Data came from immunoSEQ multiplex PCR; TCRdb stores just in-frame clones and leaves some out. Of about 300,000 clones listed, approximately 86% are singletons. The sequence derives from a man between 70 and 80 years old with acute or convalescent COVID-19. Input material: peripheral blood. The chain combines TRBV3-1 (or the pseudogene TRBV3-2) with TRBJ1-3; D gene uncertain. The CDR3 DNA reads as TGTGCCAGCAGCCAAGGAGGTGGAAACACCATATATTTT. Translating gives CASSQGGGNTIYF.